The clone carrying this TCR beta chain is medium-sized within its sample. As yet, its antigen is unknown. Specified time point: sample taken at primary tumor resection. This sample is drawn from a study of spatial heterogeneity in lung cancer. Looking at the study overall: Fewer alpha-chain than beta-chain sequences were consistently detected.

Each CDR3 protein gets one entry after TCRdb re-called the 5' RACE reads with MiXCR. Of approximately 9,500 distinct CDR3 sequences listed, 4.5% to 5% are singletons. The CDR3 runs to 15 residues. Per the germline V gene, CDR1 is ENHRY and CDR2 is SYGVKD. V lost 4 bases to trimming and J lost 0 bases, with 9 bases between them. Study-level points and caveats: It was found that expanded intratumoral alpha and beta TCR counts tracked tumor mutation counts.

The sample here was lung tumor tissue, taken at surgery. This chain joins TRBV10-3 and TRBJ2-2; TRBD1 is a possible D gene (5 bases). This sequence originates from a female donor with early-stage non-small cell lung cancer. Here the CDR3 reads CAISGRTTNTGELFF. CDR3 in DNA: TGTGCCATCAGTGGACGGACAACGAACACCGGGGAGCTGTTTTTT.